This T cell receptor (beta chain) stems from a study of T-cell reconstitution after alpha-beta-depleted transplantation in children. The TCRbeta library was prepared with unique molecular identifiers. TCRdb re-derived calls from the PCR reads in MiXCR, one entry per CDR3 protein. Of approximately 590,000 distinct CDR3 sequences listed, 10% to 13% are singletons. J gave up 3 bases and V 3 bases, and 6 bases lay outside the gene matches. This CDR3 has 15 amino acids. Germline V gene lookup returns CDR1 DFQATT and CDR2 SNEGSKA (reference sequence). This clonotype was found a few times. This TCR was recovered from a human donor who donated a stem cell graft to a child with acute myeloid leukemia. The chain is built from TRBV20-1 and TRBJ2-5, with 11 bases matching TRBD1. The source was PBMCs from the stem cell graft donor, collected from the stem cell graft. CDR3 in DNA: TGCAGTGCTAGCGGACAGGGGGCCCCCGAAGAGACCCAGTACTTC. Translated: CSASGQGAPEETQYF.